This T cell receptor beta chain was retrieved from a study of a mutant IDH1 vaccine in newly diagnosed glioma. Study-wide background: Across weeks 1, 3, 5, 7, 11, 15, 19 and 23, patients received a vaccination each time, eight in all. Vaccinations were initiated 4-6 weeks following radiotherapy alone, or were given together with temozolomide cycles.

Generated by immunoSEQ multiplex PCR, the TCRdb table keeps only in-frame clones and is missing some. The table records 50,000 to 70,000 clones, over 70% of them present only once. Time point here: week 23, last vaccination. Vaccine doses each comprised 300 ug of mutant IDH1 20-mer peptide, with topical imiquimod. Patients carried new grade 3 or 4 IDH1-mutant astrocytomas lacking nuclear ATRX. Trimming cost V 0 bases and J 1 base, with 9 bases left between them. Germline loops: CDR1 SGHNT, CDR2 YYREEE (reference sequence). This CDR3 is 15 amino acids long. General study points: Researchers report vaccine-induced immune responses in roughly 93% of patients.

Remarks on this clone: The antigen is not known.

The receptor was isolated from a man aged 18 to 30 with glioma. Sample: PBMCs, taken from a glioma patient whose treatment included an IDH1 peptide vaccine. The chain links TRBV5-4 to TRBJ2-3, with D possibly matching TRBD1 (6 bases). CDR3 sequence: CASSLVGARTDTQYF. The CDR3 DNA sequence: TGTGCCAGCAGCTTGGTGGGGGCCCGCACAGATACGCAGTATTTT.